This TCR beta chain appears in the sequencing data of a study of identical twins. TCRdb redid the calling of the 5' RACE reads with MiXCR, one entry per CDR3 protein. The sample contains roughly 720,000 distinct CDR3 sequences, around a sixth of which appear only once. With V trimmed by 2 bases and J by 2 bases, 6 bases remained unmatched. Germline CDR1 and CDR2: LNHNV and YYDKDF (reference sequence). The CDR3 is 16 amino acids. This sample also appeared in a second study, on T cells expressing NK-cell markers.

Sequencing used PBMCs. The origin of this receptor is a woman under 30 in good health. The chain couples TRBV15 to TRBJ1-5; TRBD1 matches at 7 bases. The CDR3 DNA follows: TGTGCCACCAGCAGACCGTCTCAGGGGGGCAATCAGCCCCAGCATTTT. Its translation: CATSRPSQGGNQPQHF. Full variable domain (rest looked up from reference TRBV15 and TRBJ1-5): DAMVIQNPRYQVTQFGKPVTLSCSQTLNHNVMYWYQQKSSQAPKLLFHYYDKDFNNEADTPDNFQSRRPNTSFCFLDIRSPGLGDTAMYLCATSRPSQGGNQPQHFGDGTRLSIL.